The rows below give T cell receptor beta chains drawn from one sample of a study of T cell responses to AZD1222 COVID-19 vaccine. TCRdb's table, derived via immunoSEQ multiplex PCR, lists solely in-frame clones and lacks some. Of over 85,000 clones in the sample, more than 85% were seen once. Sequencing used peripheral blood, obtained on day 0 of AZD1222 vaccination. The source is an adult in good health. Both conserved end residues are trimmed from each CDR3. The D gene is left open where the match is weak. Expanded clones are given a class, and other clones once, few, many or no size at all.

d_gene	abundance	j_gene	v_gene	CDR3aa
-	-	TRBJ1-1	TRBV9	ASSFREGGTEAF
-	-	TRBJ1-6	TRBV6-2/TRBV6-3	ASSYSSQGQAPLH
-	-	TRBJ1-6	TRBV5-1	ASSQGTLDSPLH
TRBD1	few	TRBJ2-2	TRBV12-5	ASGLYTGGSRSGELF
TRBD1	-	TRBJ1-1	TRBV7-8	ASRDPTGTGGALNTEAF
-	-	TRBJ2-1	TRBV18	ASSRSGSENEQF
-	-	TRBJ1-2	TRBV28	ASIRVGVDYGYT
-	-	TRBJ2-3	TRBV7-2	ASSLTTGTDTQY
-	-	TRBJ1-1	TRBV12-3/TRBV12-4	ASSTTDTEAF
-	-	TRBJ1-3	TRBV7-8	ASSLGGNTIY
-	-	TRBJ1-6	TRBV28	ASRPRRNSPLH
-	-	TRBJ1-1	TRBV6-4	ASSETPLGFRTEAF
-	-	TRBJ2-7	TRBV13	ASSPRDGGFYEQY
-	-	TRBJ1-1	TRBV30	AWSVAGRAF
TRBD2	-	TRBJ2-5	TRBV27	ASSSGLAGGAETQY
-	-	TRBJ1-5	TRBV15	ATSRDPGQAFNQPQH
-	few	TRBJ2-3	TRBV7-9	ASSLVGGTQY
-	few	TRBJ1-1	TRBV5-1	ASSLAGTPDTEAF
TRBD1	-	TRBJ2-7	TRBV27	ASSSPDRGREQY
TRBD2	once	TRBJ2-7	TRBV28	ASRSGGTYEQY
-	few	TRBJ1-2	TRBV2	ASLLDDRVLGYT
-	-	TRBJ1-6	TRBV6-2/TRBV6-3	ASSSLRQGIKGSPLH
TRBD1	-	TRBJ1-1	TRBV19	ASSISSGQGGTEAF
TRBD1	-	TRBJ1-6	TRBV27	ASGDRAHSPLH
-	-	TRBJ1-3	TRBV10-3	AIGTRVSGNTIY
TRBD2	-	TRBJ2-1	TRBV27	ASSFPGGNEQF
-	once	TRBJ2-2	TRBV7-2	ASSLDLSGANTGELF
-	-	TRBJ2-3	TRBV5-4	ASSLGGEDTQY
TRBD1	-	TRBJ2-7	TRBV7-2	ASSPRGGGYEQY
-	-	TRBJ1-1	TRBV7-2	ASSLGSGGVTEAF
TRBD1	-	TRBJ2-7	TRBV28	ASSQTGFWYEQY
-	-	TRBJ1-5	TRBV3-1/TRBV3-2	ASSQESGYQPQH
-	-	TRBJ2-2	TRBV7-3	ASSSSNGELF
-	few	TRBJ2-2	TRBV7-6	ASSQPPAGNTGELF
TRBD2	-	TRBJ2-7	TRBV28	ASMGVAGPYEQY
-	once	TRBJ1-5	TRBV7-8	ASSSNRYRVGNQPQH
-	-	TRBJ1-6	TRBV14	ASSQLASSYNSPLH
-	-	TRBJ1-6	TRBV6-1	ASSEAQGWTPLH
TRBD2	-	TRBJ2-1	TRBV28	ASGSGAYNEQF
TRBD1	-	TRBJ2-7	TRBV6-1	ASSEQTGVEQY
-	-	TRBJ2-7	TRBV19	ASSRDKDEQY